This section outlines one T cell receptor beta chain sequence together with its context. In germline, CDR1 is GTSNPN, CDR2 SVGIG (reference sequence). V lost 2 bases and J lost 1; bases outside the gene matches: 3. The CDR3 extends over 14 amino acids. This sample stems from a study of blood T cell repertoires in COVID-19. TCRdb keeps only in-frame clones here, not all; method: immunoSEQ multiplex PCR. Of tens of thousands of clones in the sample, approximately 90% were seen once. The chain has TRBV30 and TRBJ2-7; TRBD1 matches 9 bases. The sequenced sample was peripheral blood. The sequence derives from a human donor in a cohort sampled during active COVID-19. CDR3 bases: TGTGCCTGGAGTACCGGGACAGGGTCCTACGAGCAGTACTTC. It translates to CAWSTGTGSYEQYF.